What follows are 20 T cell receptor beta chains derived from one specimen sequenced in a study of control samples from healthy donors and cancer patients. Sequencing used immunoSEQ multiplex PCR; TCRdb keeps in-frame clones, though not all of them. In the table there are tens of thousands of clones, more than 85% of which are singletons. The sequenced sample was PBMCs. The receptors here all came from a woman between 50 and 59 years old with head and neck cancer.

This chain uses TRBV28 with TRBJ2-5; tentatively, D is TRBD2 (5 bases). V lost 4 bases, J lost 1 base, and 16 bases lay in between. The CDR3 is made up of 16 amino acids. Germline V gene lookup returns CDR1 MDHEN and CDR2 SYDVKM. CDR3 region: CASSSDLLGSQETQYF. For the CDR3, the DNA is TGTGCCAGCAGTTCAGACCTTCTGGGGAGCCAAGAGACCCAGTACTTC.

The V call is TRBV11-2, the J call TRBJ2-1; TRBD2 agrees at 11 bases. The CDR3 has 17 residues. Germline values: CDR1 SGHAT, CDR2 FQNNGV. After removal of 0 bases from V and 4 bases from J, the junction contained 5 bases not matched to a gene. This CDR3 reads CASSLDIAGGLYNEQFF. The CDR3 coding sequence is TGTGCCAGCAGCTTAGATATAGCGGGGGGGCTGTACAATGAGCAGTTCTTC.

This clone has just a few counts. This chain joins TRBV5-1 and TRBJ1-2, with D possibly matching TRBD1 (5 bases). Per the germline V gene, CDR1 is SGHRS and CDR2 is YFSETQ. The V and J ends lost 3 bases and 10 bases respectively, with 19 bases between them. CDR3 length: 14 residues. The CDR3 coding sequence is TGCGCCAGCAGCTCAGGGACGGTGGGAGATGTCTACACCTTC. Translating gives CASSSGTVGDVYTF.

V and J are TRBV5-6 and TRBJ2-7, with TRBD2 identical over 8 bases. The CDR3 length is 14 residues. With V trimmed by 4 bases and J by 0 bases, 3 bases remained unmatched. Germline V gives CDR1 SGHDT, CDR2 YYEEEE. Here the CDR3 DNA reads TGTGCCAGCAGCCTCGGGAGGGCCTCCTACGAGCAGTACTTC. Encoded protein: CASSLGRASYEQYF.

The V and J genes are TRBV19 and TRBJ1-2; D not resolved. CDR1 is LNHDA and CDR2 is SQIVND in the germline V gene (reference sequence). The germline V and J ends were trimmed by 6 bases and 6 bases, with 11 bases remaining between them. This CDR3 is 12 amino acids long. DNA of the CDR3: TGTGCCAGTAGAAAGACCCTCGATGGCTACACCTTC. The encoded protein is CASRKTLDGYTF.

This clone has only a few counts. The chain recombines TRBV19 with TRBJ1-2; 7 bases line up with TRBD1. Germline V CDR1 and CDR2: LNHDA, SQIVND (reference sequence). The CDR3 sequence is 13 residues long. J lost 4 bases, V lost 3 bases, and 2 bases had no gene match. The CDR3 protein is CASSIDRAYGYTF. CDR3 sequence (DNA): TGTGCCAGTAGTATCGACAGGGCCTATGGCTACACCTTC.

The chain employs TRBV11-2 and TRBJ2-7; D unresolved. Germline V CDR1 and CDR2: SGHAT, FQNNGV. V shed 6 bases and J shed 1 base, with 22 bases lying between them. The CDR3 spans 17 residues. For the CDR3, the DNA is TGTGCCAGCAGGCGAGCCATCTCCAGCATTTATTCCTACGAGCAGTACTTC. This sequence encodes CASRRAISSIYSYEQYF.

In DNA form, the CDR3 reads TGTGCCAGCAGTTACTCGGGGCACTCTGGAAACACCATATATTTT. Translated: CASSYSGHSGNTIYF. J is TRBJ1-3 and V is TRBV6-2 or TRBV6-3; possibly TRBD1 for D (5 bases). V was shortened by 0 bases and J by 0 bases, with 6 bases between the two germline ends. The CDR3 is 15 amino acids. CDR1 and CDR2 from the germline V gene are MNHEY and SVGEGT.

This chain links TRBV24-1 with TRBJ2-1, with 7 bases that match TRBD1. Germline CDR1 reads KGHDR; CDR2 reads SFDVKD. The length of the CDR3 is 13 residues. Losses at the gene ends were 4 bases for V and 6 bases for J; bases not matched to a gene: 2. As DNA, the CDR3 is TGTGCCACCAGTGACCGACAGGGCAATGAGCAGTTCTTC. It encodes CATSDRQGNEQFF.

V gene TRBV12-3 or TRBV12-4 combines with J gene TRBJ2-1, with D hard to call. CDR3 length: 13 residues. V was shortened by 1 base and J by 1 base, with 2 bases between the two germline ends. In nucleotides, the CDR3 is TGTGCCAGCAGTTTAGGTTCCTACAATGAGCAGTTCTTC. Its protein is CASSLGSYNEQFF.

V gene TRBV18 combines with J gene TRBJ2-3, with unresolved D. Germline V gene lookup returns CDR1 KGHSH and CDR2 LQKENI. Deletions cut 3 bases from V and 2 bases from J, with 12 bases between. The CDR3 is made up of 15 amino acids. CDR3 sequence: CASSPRPGLTDTQYF. The CDR3 nucleotides are TGTGCCAGCTCACCCCGGCCAGGCCTCACAGATACGCAGTATTTT.

This clone appeared once. This sequence joins TRBV5-8 and TRBJ1-5; no firm D call. This CDR3 contains 16 residues. CDR1 and CDR2 (germline): SGHTS, YDEGEE. Trimming took off 0 bases at V and 1 base at J, with 11 bases between the two ends. This CDR3 reads CASSLDLPESNQPQHF. The CDR3 DNA is TGTGCCAGCAGCTTGGACCTCCCGGAGAGCAATCAGCCCCAGCATTTT.

The chain carries TRBV6-2 or TRBV6-3 and TRBJ1-2; 8 positions match TRBD1. This CDR3 comprises 16 residues. CDR1 and CDR2 from the germline V gene are MNHEY and SVGEGT. V lost 0 bases to trimming and J lost 2 bases; unmatched junction nucleotides: 5. CDR3 in DNA: TGTGCCAGCAGTTACTCTCTCCGGGACAGGAACTATGGCTACACCTTC. Amino acids: CASSYSLRDRNYGYTF.

J is TRBJ2-5 and V is TRBV4-2; a weak D match, TRBD2 (6 bases). Trimming took 0 bases from V and 0 from J, leaving 14 bases between them. The CDR3 covers 17 residues. Germline-derived CDR1 and CDR2 are LGHNA and YNFKEQ. The CDR3 loop reads CASSQDTQGGNQETQYF. The CDR3 DNA sequence: TGTGCCAGCAGCCAAGATACTCAGGGCGGGAACCAAGAGACCCAGTACTTC.

The genes are TRBV9 and TRBJ1-3; D gene ambiguous. V was cut by 0 bases and J by 0 bases, with 7 bases left in between. The CDR3 runs 15 residues. CDR1 SGDLS and CDR2 YYNGEE come from the germline V gene. The CDR3 nucleotides read TGTGCCAGCAGCGTAGACAGTTACTCTGGAAACACCATATATTTT. Translating it yields CASSVDSYSGNTIYF. The whole variable domain, filled in from reference TRBV9 and TRBJ1-3, reads DSGVTQTPKHLITATGQRVTLRCSPRSGDLSVYWYQQSLDQGLQFLIQYYNGEERAKGNILERFSAQQFPDLHSELNLSSLELGDSALYFCASSVDSYSGNTIYFGEGSWLTVV.

The rearrangement uses TRBV6-5 and TRBJ2-7; no reliable D call. Germline lookup yields CDR1 MNHEY and CDR2 SVGAGI. CDR3 length: 14 amino acids. The V and J ends lost 2 bases and 0 bases respectively, with 8 bases between them. The CDR3 coding sequence is TGTGCCAGCAGTTACAGTCCTTTCTCCTACGAGCAGTACTTC. This encodes CASSYSPFSYEQYF.

The gene calls are TRBV24-1 and TRBJ2-1, with TRBD2 matching 9 bases. V shed 1 base and J 13 bases; nucleotides not matched to a gene: 10. Germline CDR1 reads KGHDR; CDR2 reads SFDVKD. The CDR3 extends over 15 amino acids. CDR3 coding DNA: TGTGCCACCAGTGATTTAGGTAGCGGGGGAACTGAACAGTTCTTC. The encoded protein is CATSDLGSGGTEQFF.

This rearrangement joins TRBV27 to TRBJ1-2; 9 nucleotides align to TRBD1. This CDR3 comprises 15 residues. Trimming cost V 3 bases and J 5 bases; bases outside gene matches: 7. Germline lookup yields CDR1 MNHEY and CDR2 SMNVEV (reference sequence). The CDR3 nucleotides read TGTGCCAGCAGTTTTGAGACAGGGGGGGAATATGGCTACACCTTC. Residues: CASSFETGGEYGYTF.

The V and J genes are TRBV5-6 and TRBJ1-4; 7 bases fit TRBD1. The V gene's germline CDR1 is SGHDT and CDR2 YYEEEE. J was trimmed by 1 base and V by 4 bases; bases with no gene match: 10. The CDR3 is 17 amino acids. CDR3 nucleotide sequence: TGTGCCAGCAGCCGATTTACAGGGGCTCAAACTAATGAAAAACTGTTTTTT. Translating gives CASSRFTGAQTNEKLFF.

V usage is TRBV2 and J usage is TRBJ1-2; D is uncertain. Germline V gene data show CDR1 as SNHLY and CDR2 as FYNNEI. The CDR3 extends over 13 amino acids. CDR3 region: CAQAGFGQNGYTF. CDR3 DNA: TGTGCTCAGGCGGGGTTTGGTCAGAATGGCTACACCTTC.